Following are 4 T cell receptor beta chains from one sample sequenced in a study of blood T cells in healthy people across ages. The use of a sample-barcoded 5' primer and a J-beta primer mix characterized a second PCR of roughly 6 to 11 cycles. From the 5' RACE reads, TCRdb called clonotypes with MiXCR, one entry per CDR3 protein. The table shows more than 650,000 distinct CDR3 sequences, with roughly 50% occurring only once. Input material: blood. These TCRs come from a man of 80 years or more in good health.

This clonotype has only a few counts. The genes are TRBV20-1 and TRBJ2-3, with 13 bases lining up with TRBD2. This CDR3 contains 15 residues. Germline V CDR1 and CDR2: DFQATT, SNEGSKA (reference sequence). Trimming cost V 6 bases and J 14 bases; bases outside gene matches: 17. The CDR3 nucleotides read TGCAGTGCCCGAGGACTAGCGGGGGAGGTCAGATACGCGTATTTT. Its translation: CSARGLAGEVRYAYF.

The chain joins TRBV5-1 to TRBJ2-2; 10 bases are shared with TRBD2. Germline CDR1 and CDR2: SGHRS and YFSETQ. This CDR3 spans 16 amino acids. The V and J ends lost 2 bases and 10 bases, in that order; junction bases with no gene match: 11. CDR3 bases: TGCGCCAGCAGCTTACAGCGGGAGGGCCTCTACGAGGAGCTGTTTTTT. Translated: CASSLQREGLYEELFF.

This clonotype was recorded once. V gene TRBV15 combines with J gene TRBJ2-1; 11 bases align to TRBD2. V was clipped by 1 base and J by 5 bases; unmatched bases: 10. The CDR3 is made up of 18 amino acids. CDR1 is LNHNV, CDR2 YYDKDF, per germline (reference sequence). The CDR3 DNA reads TGTGCCACCAGCAGAGTTAGTTTCGGGACTAGCGGAAACAATGAGCAGTTCTTC. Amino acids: CATSRVSFGTSGNNEQFF.

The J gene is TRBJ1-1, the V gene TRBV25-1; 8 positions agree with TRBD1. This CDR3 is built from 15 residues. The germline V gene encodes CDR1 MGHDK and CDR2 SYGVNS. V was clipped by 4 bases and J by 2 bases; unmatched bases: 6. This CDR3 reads CASSAGGAYNTEAFF. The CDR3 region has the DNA TGTGCCAGCAGTGCAGGGGGCGCTTACAACACTGAAGCTTTCTTT.